This T cell receptor beta chain came from a study of blood T cells in healthy people across ages. Study observations and caveats: Leaving the PBMCs unsorted stopped any conclusive comparison of naive versus antigen-experienced cells.

The sample, about 9.2 milliliters of peripheral blood, was drawn from each donor. V dropped 2 bases and J dropped 6; count of bases not matched to a gene: 6. This CDR3 spans 15 amino acids. Notes on this clonotype: No antigen is known for it.

A J-beta primer mix and a sample-barcoded 5' primer were used in a second PCR of roughly 7 to 12 cycles. TCRdb re-analysed the 5' RACE reads in MiXCR, keeping a single row per CDR3 protein. The table lists approximately 600,000 distinct CDR3 sequences, roughly 53% of them singletons. Sequenced sample: blood. V and J are TRBV12-3 or TRBV12-4 and TRBJ2-3; 9 bases are a match to TRBD2. This sequence originates from a man aged 55-75 years in good health. CDR3 in DNA: TGTGCCAGCAGTTTACGCGGGGGGGCCCGGGATACGCAGTATTTT. Encoded protein: CASSLRGGARDTQYF.